This T cell receptor (beta chain) was identified during a study of CD8+CD57+ T cells in acquired aplastic anemia. Notes on the study in general: The number of CD8+ CDR3 sequences shared by patients and controls was 25 to 35.

Concerning this clonotype: Its antigen is not known.

Genomic DNA provided the template from which TCR beta VDJ and CDR3 profiles were obtained. One entry per CDR3 protein results from TCRdb running MiXCR on the reads. The data contain around 180,000 distinct CDR3 sequences, about 64% of them singletons. This CDR3 region has 13 residues. Per germline, CDR1 SEHNR and CDR2 FQNEAQ (reference sequence). Trimming took 4 bases from V and 10 from J, leaving 11 bases between them. Sequenced: sorted CD4+, CD8+, or CD8+CD57+ T cells (not recorded which) from PBMCs. This receptor was identified in a human donor in good health. The V and J genes are TRBV7-9 and TRBJ1-6; D gene unclear. The DNA of the CDR3 is TGTGCCAGCAGCTCCAGCCTAGGGTCACCCCTCCACTTT. Residues: CASSSSLGSPLHF.